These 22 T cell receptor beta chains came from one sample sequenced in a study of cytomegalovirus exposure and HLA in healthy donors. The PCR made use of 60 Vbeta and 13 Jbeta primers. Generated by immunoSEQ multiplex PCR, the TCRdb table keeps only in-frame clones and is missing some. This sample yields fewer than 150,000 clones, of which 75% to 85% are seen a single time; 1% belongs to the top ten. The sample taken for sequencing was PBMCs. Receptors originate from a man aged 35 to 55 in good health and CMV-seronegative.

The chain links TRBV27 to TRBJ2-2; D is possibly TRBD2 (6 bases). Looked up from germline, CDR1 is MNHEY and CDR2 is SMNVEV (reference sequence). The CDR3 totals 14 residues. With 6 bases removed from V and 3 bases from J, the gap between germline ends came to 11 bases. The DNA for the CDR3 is TGTGCCAGCAGAGCACGGGACTACACCGGGGAGCTGTTTTTT. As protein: CASRARDYTGELFF.

The CDR3 coding sequence is TGTGCCAGCTCACCAACACAGGAGGGGACCTACGAGCAGTACTTC. Its translation is CASSPTQEGTYEQYF. The chain joins TRBV18 to TRBJ2-7, with D perhaps matching TRBD2 (6 bases). Per the germline V gene, CDR1 is KGHSH and CDR2 is LQKENI. The CDR3 spans 15 residues. V was trimmed by 2 bases and J by 2 bases, leaving 13 bases between them.

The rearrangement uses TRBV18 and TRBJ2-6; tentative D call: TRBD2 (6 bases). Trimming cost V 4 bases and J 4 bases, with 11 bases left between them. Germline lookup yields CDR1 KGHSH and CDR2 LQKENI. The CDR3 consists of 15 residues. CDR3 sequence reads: CASSLGDSGANVLTF. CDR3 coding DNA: TGTGCCAGCTCACTAGGGGACTCAGGGGCCAACGTCCTGACTTTC. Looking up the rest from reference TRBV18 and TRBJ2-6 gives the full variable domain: NAGVMQNPRHLVRRRGQEARLRCSPMKGHSHVYWYRQLPEEGLKFMVYLQKENIIDESGMPKERFSAEFPKEGPSILRIQQVVRGDSAAYFCASSLGDSGANVLTFGAGSRLTVL.

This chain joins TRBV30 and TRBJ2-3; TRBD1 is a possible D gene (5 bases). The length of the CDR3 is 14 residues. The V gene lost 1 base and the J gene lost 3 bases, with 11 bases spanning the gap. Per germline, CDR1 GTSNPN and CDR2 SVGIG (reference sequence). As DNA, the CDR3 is TGTGCCTGGAGTGGTAGGGGAAGGACAGATACGCAGTATTTT. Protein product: CAWSGRGRTDTQYF.

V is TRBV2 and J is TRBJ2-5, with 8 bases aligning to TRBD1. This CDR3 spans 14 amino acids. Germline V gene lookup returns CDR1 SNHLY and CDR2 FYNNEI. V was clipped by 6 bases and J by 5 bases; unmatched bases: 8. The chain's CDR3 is CASSGQGLGETQYF. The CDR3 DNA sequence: TGTGCCAGCAGCGGACAGGGTCTGGGGGAGACCCAGTACTTC.

In DNA form, the CDR3 reads TGTGCCAGCAGCCAGAAGGGGCCTGGGAGACTAGTCCCCCGGGAGCAGTTCTTC. Translating it yields CASSQKGPGRLVPREQFF. This rearrangement joins TRBV4-2 to TRBJ2-1; weak D call: TRBD2 (6 bases). This CDR3 comprises 18 residues. Deletions cut 3 bases from V and 10 bases from J, with 28 bases between. The germline V gene has CDR1 LGHNA and CDR2 YNFKEQ.

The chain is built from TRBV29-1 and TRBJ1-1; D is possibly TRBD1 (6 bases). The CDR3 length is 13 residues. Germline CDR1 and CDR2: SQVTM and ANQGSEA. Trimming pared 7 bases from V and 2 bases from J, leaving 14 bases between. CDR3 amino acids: CSGNREGNTEAFF. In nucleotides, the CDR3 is TGCAGCGGGAACAGGGAGGGAAACACTGAAGCTTTCTTT.

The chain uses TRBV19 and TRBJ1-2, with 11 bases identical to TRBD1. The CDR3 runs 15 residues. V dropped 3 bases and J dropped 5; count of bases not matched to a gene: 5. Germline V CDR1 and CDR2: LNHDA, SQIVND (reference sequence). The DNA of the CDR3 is TGTGCCAGTAGTATGGGGACAGGGGGTCTTTATGGCTACACCTTC. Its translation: CASSMGTGGLYGYTF.

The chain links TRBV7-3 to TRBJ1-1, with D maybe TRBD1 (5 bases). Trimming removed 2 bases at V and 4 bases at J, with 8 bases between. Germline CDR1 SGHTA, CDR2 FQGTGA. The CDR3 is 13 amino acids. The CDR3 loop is CASSLSGGTEAFF. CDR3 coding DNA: TGTGCCAGCAGCTTATCCGGGGGCACTGAAGCTTTCTTT.

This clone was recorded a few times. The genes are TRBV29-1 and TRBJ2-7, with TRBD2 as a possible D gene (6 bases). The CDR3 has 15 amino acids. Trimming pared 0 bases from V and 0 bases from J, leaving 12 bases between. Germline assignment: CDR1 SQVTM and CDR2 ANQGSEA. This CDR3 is CSVEEEGSSSYEQYF. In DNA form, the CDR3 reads TGCAGCGTTGAAGAGGAGGGGTCAAGCTCCTACGAGCAGTACTTC.

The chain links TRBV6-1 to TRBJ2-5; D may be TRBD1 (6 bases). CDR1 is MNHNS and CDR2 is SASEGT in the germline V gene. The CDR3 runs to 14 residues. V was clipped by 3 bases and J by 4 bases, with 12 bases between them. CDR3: CASSDGRGRETQYF. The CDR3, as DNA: TGTGCCAGCAGTGACGGTAGGGGGAGAGAGACCCAGTACTTC.

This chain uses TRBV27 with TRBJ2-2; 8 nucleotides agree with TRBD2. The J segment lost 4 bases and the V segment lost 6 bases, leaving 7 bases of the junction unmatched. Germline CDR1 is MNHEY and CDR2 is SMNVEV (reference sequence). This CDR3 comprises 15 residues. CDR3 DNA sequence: TGTGCCAGCAGAACGGGGGGGCATGGCACCGGGGAGCTGTTTTTT. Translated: CASRTGGHGTGELFF.

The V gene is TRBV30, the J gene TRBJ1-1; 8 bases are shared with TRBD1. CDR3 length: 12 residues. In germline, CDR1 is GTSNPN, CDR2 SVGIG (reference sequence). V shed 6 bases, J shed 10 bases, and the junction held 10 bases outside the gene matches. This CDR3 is CACSTGGWGAFF. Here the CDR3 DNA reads TGTGCCTGCTCCACAGGGGGTTGGGGAGCTTTCTTT.

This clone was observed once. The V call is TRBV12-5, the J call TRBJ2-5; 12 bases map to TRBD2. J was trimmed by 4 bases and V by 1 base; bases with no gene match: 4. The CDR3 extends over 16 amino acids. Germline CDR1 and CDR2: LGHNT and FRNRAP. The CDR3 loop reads CASGLDPGLAGETQYF. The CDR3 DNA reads TGTGCTAGTGGTTTGGATCCGGGACTAGCGGGAGAGACCCAGTACTTC.

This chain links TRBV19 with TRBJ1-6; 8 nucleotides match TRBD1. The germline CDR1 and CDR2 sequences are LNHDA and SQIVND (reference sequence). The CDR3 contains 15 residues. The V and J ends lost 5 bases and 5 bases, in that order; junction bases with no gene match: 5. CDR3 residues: CASSSGQVNNSPLHF. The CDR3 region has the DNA TGTGCCAGTAGTTCGGGACAGGTCAATAATTCACCCCTCCACTTT.

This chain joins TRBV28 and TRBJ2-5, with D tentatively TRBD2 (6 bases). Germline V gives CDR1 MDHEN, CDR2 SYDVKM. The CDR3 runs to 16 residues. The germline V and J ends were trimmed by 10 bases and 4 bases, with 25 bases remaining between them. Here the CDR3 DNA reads TGTGCCACCCAGGGAGGAATAGCAGGGAGTGGAGAGACCCAGTACTTC. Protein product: CATQGGIAGSGETQYF.

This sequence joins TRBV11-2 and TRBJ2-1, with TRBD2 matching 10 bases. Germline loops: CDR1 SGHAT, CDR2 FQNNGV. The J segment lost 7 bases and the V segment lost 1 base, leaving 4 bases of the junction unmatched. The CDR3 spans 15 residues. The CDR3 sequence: CASSLGSSGSNEQFF. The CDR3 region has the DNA TGTGCCAGCAGCTTAGGTTCTAGCGGGAGTAATGAGCAGTTCTTC.

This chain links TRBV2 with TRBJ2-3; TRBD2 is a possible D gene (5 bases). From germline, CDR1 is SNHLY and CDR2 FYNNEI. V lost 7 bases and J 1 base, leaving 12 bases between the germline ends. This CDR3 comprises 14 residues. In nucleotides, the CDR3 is TGTGCCAGCATGACGCAGAGGGGCACAGATACGCAGTATTTT. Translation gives CASMTQRGTDTQYF.

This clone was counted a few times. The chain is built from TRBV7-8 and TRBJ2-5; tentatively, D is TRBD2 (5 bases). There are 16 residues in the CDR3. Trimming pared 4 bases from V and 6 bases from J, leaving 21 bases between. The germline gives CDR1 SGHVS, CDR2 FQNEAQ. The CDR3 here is CASSSPRDGPGKTQYF. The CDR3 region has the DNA TGTGCCAGCAGCTCCCCACGTGATGGACCGGGGAAGACCCAGTACTTC.

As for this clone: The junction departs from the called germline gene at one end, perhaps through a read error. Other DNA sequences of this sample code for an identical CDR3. Here the CDR3 DNA reads TGCGCCAGCAGCCCCGGGACAGGGTTATATGGCTACACCTTC. It translates to CASSPGTGLYGYTF. J is TRBJ1-2 and V is TRBV7-2; 9 bases match TRBD1. The CDR3 contains 14 residues. The germline gives CDR1 SGHTA, CDR2 FQGNSA.

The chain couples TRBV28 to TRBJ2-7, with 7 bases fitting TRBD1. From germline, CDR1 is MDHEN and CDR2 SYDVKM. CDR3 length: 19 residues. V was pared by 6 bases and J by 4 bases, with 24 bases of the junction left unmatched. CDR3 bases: TGTGCCAGCAGCCTACTTTTAATAATTCGACAGGGTGTAGAGTACGAGCAGTACTTC. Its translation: CASSLLLIIRQGVEYEQYF.

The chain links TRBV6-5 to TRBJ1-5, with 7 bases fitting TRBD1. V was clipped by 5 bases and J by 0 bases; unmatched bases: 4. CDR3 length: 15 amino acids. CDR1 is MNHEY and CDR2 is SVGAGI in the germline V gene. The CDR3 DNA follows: TGTGCCAGCAGTCCGGGACAGCTTAGCAATCAGCCCCAGCATTTT. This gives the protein CASSPGQLSNQPQHF.